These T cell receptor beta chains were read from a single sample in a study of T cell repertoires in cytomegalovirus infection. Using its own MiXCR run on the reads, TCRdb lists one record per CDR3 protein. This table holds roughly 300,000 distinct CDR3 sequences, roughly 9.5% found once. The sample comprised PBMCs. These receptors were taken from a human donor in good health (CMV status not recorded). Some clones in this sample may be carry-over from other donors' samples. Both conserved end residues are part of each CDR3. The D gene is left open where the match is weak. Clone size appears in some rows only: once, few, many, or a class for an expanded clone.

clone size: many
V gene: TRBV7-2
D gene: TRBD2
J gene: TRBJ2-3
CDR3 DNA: TGTGCCAGCAGCTTAGAGGGGAGGGCTACAGATACGCAGTATTTT
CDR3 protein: CASSLEGRATDTQYF

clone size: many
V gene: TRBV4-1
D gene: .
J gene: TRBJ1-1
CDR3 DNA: TGCGCCAGCAGCCAAGTTAGCATGAACACTGAAGCTTTCTTT
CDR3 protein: CASSQVSMNTEAFF

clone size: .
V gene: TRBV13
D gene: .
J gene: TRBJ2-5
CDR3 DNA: TGTGCCAGCAGCATCCGGGACTTCGACCTACAGAAAGAGACCCAGTACTTC
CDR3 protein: CASSIRDFDLQKETQYF

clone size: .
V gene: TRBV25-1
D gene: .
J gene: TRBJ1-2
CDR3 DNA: TGTGCCAGCAGTGCGTCAGGGACAAACTATGGCTACACCTTC
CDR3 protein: CASSASGTNYGYTF

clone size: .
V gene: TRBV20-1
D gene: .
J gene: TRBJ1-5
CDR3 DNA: TGCAGTGCGGAAGGGAGGAGCAATCAGCCCCAGCATTTT
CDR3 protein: CSAEGRSNQPQHF

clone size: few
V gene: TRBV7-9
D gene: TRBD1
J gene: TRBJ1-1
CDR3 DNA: TGTGCCAGCAGCCCATCGACAGGGATGGACACTGAAGCTTTCTTT
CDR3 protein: CASSPSTGMDTEAFF

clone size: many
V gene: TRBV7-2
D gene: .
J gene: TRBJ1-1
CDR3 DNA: TGTGCCAGCAGTTACCTACAGGGCTCCCGCTCTGAAGCTTTCTTT
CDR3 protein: CASSYLQGSRSEAFF

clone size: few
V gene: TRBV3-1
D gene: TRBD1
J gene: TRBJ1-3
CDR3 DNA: TGTGCCAGCAGCGACCCCGGGACAGGACGCTCTGGAAACACCATATATTTT
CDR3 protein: CASSDPGTGRSGNTIYF

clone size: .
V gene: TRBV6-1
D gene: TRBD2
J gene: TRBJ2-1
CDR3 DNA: TGTGCCAGCAGTGAAGGTCCGAGGGCGGGGGGGCTCGACAATGAGCAGTTCTTC
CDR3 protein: CASSEGPRAGGLDNEQFF

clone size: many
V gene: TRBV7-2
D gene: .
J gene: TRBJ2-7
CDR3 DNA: TGTGCCAGCAGCTTAGAGGGCGGGAACTCCTACGAGCAGTACTTC
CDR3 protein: CASSLEGGNSYEQYF

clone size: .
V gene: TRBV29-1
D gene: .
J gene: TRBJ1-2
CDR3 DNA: TGCAGCGGATTGTACCGCAATCCTAACTATGGCTACACCTTC
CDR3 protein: CSGLYRNPNYGYTF

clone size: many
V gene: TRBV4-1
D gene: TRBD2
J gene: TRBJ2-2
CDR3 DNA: TGCGCCAGCAGCCAAGCGGGCCACGGGAGGGCCCCCGGGGAGCTGTTTTTT
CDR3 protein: CASSQAGHGRAPGELFF

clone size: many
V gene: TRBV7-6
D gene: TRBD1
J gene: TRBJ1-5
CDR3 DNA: TGTGCCAGCAGCTTAGGGACAGGGGGCCCCAATCAGCCCCAGCATTTT
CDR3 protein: CASSLGTGGPNQPQHF

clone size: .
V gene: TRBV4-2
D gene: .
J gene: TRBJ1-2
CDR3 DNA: TGTGCCAGCAGCCAGACGACAGCAGATAACTATGGCTACACCTTC
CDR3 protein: CASSQTTADNYGYTF

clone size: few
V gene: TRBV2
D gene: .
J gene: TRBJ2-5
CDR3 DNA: TGTGCCAGCAGGGGTCGCGAGACCCAGTACTTC
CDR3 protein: CASRGRETQYF

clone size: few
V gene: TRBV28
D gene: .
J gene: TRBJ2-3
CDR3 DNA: TGTGCCAGCAGGCCTTTTAGCATAGATACGCAGTATTTT
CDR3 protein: CASRPFSIDTQYF

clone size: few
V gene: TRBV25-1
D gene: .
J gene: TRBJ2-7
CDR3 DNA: TGTGCCAGCAGTGATAAACAGCCCTCCTACGAGCAGTACTTC
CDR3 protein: CASSDKQPSYEQYF

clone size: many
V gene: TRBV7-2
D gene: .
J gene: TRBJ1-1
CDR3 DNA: TGTGCCAGCAGTTCATACAGATTGAACACTGAAGCTTTCTTT
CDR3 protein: CASSSYRLNTEAFF

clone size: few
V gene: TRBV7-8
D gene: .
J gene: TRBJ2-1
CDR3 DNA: TGTGCCAGCAGCAAGACACGGAATGAGCAGTTCTTC
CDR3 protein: CASSKTRNEQFF

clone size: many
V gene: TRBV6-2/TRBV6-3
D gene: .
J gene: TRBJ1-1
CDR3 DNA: TGTGCCAGCAGTTACGTCGTCGACTCCCCTACCCGGGACACTGAAGCTTTCTTT
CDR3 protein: CASSYVVDSPTRDTEAFF

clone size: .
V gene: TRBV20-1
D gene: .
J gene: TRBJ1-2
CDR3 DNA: TGCAGTGCTAGAAATCGAGCAGGGGTCTTGTTAAGCTACACCTTC
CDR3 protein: CSARNRAGVLLSYTF